This TCR beta chain stems from a study of post-analysis software for immune sequencing data. Study as a whole: Clinical courses comprised relapsing-remitting, secondary progressive and progressive-relapsing multiple sclerosis. Study-level results: F-measure co-clustering was strong for batch-matched samples. Significantly lower normalized Chao1 diversity was found in patients with multiple sclerosis relative to controls. Elevated frequency relative to controls characterized 4 or 5 TRBV segments in patients, TRBV5-6, TRBV5-1 and TRBV20-1 among them.

This clonotype came up a few times. Its antigen remains unidentified. Carried by the TCR beta cDNA libraries were unique molecular identifiers. The authors obtained roughly 500,000 cDNA molecules from roughly 1 to 10 million T cells. TCRdb ran MiXCR on the PCR reads and lists one entry per CDR3 protein. The repertoire holds roughly 700,000 distinct CDR3 sequences, with about 32% as singletons. Germline V lookup: CDR1 SGHTA, CDR2 FQGNSA. The CDR3 has 15 amino acids. Losses at the gene ends were 5 bases for V and 8 bases for J; bases not matched to a gene: 10. This chain joins TRBV7-2 and TRBJ1-4, with 8 bases fitting TRBD1. The TCR sequence derives from a girl between 5 and 17 years old with multiple sclerosis. The sequenced sample consisted of blood. CDR3 nucleotides: TGTGCCAGCAGCCCCGGCGGACAGGGAAGGGAAAAACTGTTTTTT. Its translation is CASSPGGQGREKLFF.